The clone carrying this TCR beta chain was detected once. The CDR3 has 16 amino acids. Germline values: CDR1 SGDLS, CDR2 YYNGEE. V dropped 0 bases and J dropped 1 base, with 13 bases sitting between them. This sample stems from a study of PD-L1 blockade in urothelial cancer. Study-level background: From 0 to 3 prior chemotherapy regimens had been given to the patients. Analysis of blood occurred 3 weeks (second dose) and 6 weeks after treatment start.

TCRdb's table, derived via immunoSEQ multiplex PCR, lists solely in-frame clones and lacks some. The sample records 60,000 to 85,000 clones, roughly 87% being singletons. The chain recombines TRBV9 with TRBJ2-5; no reliable D call. This TCR came from a woman aged 70-85 years with urothelial cancer. The sequences come from PBMCs, collected around atezolizumab (anti-PD-L1) treatment. The CDR3 is CASSVGLVDFQETQYF. The CDR3 DNA reads as TGTGCCAGCAGCGTAGGTTTAGTAGATTTCCAAGAGACCCAGTACTTC.